These 5 T cell receptor beta chains share one sample of origin, sequenced in a study of OX40 agonist ivuxolimab in advanced cancers. Sequencing was performed with immunoSEQ multiplex PCR; in TCRdb, only in-frame clones are kept and a portion is missing. This sample has roughly 48,000 clones; around 87% occur once, and the top ten carry 10%. The sample here was CD4+ or CD8+ T cells sorted from blood, taken in a trial of the OX40 agonist ivuxolimab. The receptors derive from an adult with an advanced solid tumor such as melanoma, head and neck, liver or kidney cancer.

For the CDR3, the DNA is TGTGCCAGTTCCGGGGGGAAGTACGATACGCAGTATTTT. This encodes CASSGGKYDTQYF. J is TRBJ2-3 and V is TRBV9, with 7 bases that match TRBD2. V trimming: 8 bases; J trimming: 6 bases; junction bases outside the gene matches: 9. CDR3 length: 13 residues. Germline V CDR1 and CDR2: SGDLS, YYNGEE.

This sequence joins TRBV14 and TRBJ2-7, with D perhaps matching TRBD1 or TRBD2 (5 bases each). With 7 bases removed from V and 2 bases from J, the gap between germline ends came to 21 bases. This CDR3 has 16 amino acids. Germline loops: CDR1 SGHDN, CDR2 FVKESK. In DNA, the CDR3 is TGTGCCAGCACCCAGAGCCCCCGGGACCGGACCTACGAGCAGTACTTC. It specifies CASTQSPRDRTYEQYF.

This clone has more than one count but fewer than ten. The J gene is TRBJ1-2, the V gene TRBV9; tentative D call: TRBD1 (5 bases). The germline V gene has CDR1 SGDLS and CDR2 YYNGEE. Between the trimmed V and J ends, which lost 0 bases and 6 bases, there was a span of 12 bases. The CDR3 spans 14 residues. The CDR3 DNA reads as TGTGCCAGCAGCGTAGTAGGGGCGGAGGATGGCTACACCTTC. It codes for CASSVVGAEDGYTF.

The rearrangement joins TRBV30 to TRBJ1-2, with TRBD1 matching 9 bases. The CDR3 runs to 16 residues. With V trimmed by 2 bases and J by 4 bases, 11 bases remained unmatched. The germline V gene has CDR1 GTSNPN and CDR2 SVGIG (reference sequence). CDR3: CAWSSAGTGNLYGYTF. For the CDR3, the DNA is TGTGCCTGGAGTTCGGCCGGGACAGGGAATCTCTATGGCTACACCTTC.

This chain joins TRBV4-1 and TRBJ1-2; D is unresolved. Germline V CDR1 and CDR2: MGHRA, YSYEKL. Trimming pared 0 bases from V and 3 bases from J, leaving 8 bases between. There are 14 residues in the CDR3. The CDR3 loop reads CASSQDPGDYGYTF. Here the CDR3 DNA reads TGCGCCAGCAGCCAAGACCCCGGAGACTATGGCTACACCTTC.